The rows below give T cell receptor beta chains drawn from one sample of a study of control samples from healthy donors and cancer patients. Repertoires were generated with immunoSEQ multiplex PCR, while TCRdb's copy carries only in-frame clones and drops some. The sample has some 120,000 clones, around 90% seen once; the top ten hold roughly 8.7%. The sequenced material came from blood. The receptors were gathered from a young man in good health. Each CDR3 is given with its conserved first and last residue. A D gene is named only where the DNA matches it firmly. Size is stated for part of the rows, as once, few or many counts, or as a class when the clone is expanded.

TRBJ2-5 | TRBV30 | - | TRBD2 | CAWSVLGGGGKTQYF | TGTGCCTGGAGTGTACTGGGCGGGGGGGGAAAGACCCAGTACTTC
TRBJ1-1 | TRBV7-9 | - | - | CASSFSGHDTEAFF | TGTGCCAGCAGCTTTAGCGGCCACGACACTGAAGCTTTCTTT
TRBJ2-2 | TRBV27 | - | TRBD2 | CASSFLGGGDTNTGELFF | TGTGCCAGCAGTTTTCTCGGCGGGGGGGATACGAACACCGGGGAGCTGTTTTTT
TRBJ2-1 | TRBV18 | - | TRBD1 | CASSPSGQGTNEQFF | TGTGCCAGCTCACCATCTGGACAGGGCACCAATGAGCAGTTCTTC
TRBJ1-2 | TRBV6-5 | - | TRBD1 | CASSSGTGVNYGYTF | TGTGCCAGCAGTTCCGGGACAGGGGTAAACTATGGCTACACCTTC
TRBJ2-7 | TRBV3-1/TRBV3-2 | - | TRBD1 | CASSQEDRHLSYEQYF | TGTGCCAGCAGCCAAGAGGACAGGCACCTCTCCTACGAGCAGTACTTC
TRBJ1-4 | TRBV4-1 | - | - | CASSHGGKLFF | TGCGCCAGCAGCCACGGGGGAAAACTGTTTTTT
TRBJ1-4 | TRBV5-4 | once | - | CASSSRTATNEKLFF | TGTGCCAGCAGCTCACGGACAGCAACTAATGAAAAACTGTTTTTT
TRBJ1-2 | TRBV5-1 | once | - | CASSLVGGNYGYTF | TGCGCCAGCAGCTTGGTGGGAGGAAACTATGGCTACACCTTC
TRBJ1-1 | TRBV9 | - | - | CASSSHGGTGTEAFF | TGTGCCAGCAGTTCTCATGGGGGGACGGGCACTGAAGCTTTCTTT
TRBJ2-7 | TRBV5-1 | - | TRBD2 | CASRRRGGPDEQYF | TGCGCCAGCCGGAGACGGGGGGGCCCCGACGAGCAGTACTTC
TRBJ2-7 | TRBV6-2/TRBV6-3 | - | TRBD2 | CASSYPLVRGGAYEQYF | TGTGCCAGCAGTTATCCACTGGTGCGCGGGGGGGCCTACGAGCAGTACTTC
TRBJ1-4 | TRBV21-1 | - | - | CASSKTQRTLATNEKLFF | TGTGCCAGCAGCAAAACGCAGCGTACCCTTGCAACTAATGAAAAACTGTTTTTT
TRBJ2-1 | TRBV2 | once | - | CASTETRSSYNEQFF | TGTGCCAGCACCGAGACTCGCTCCTCCTACAATGAGCAGTTCTTC
TRBJ2-3 | TRBV5-5 | - | TRBD2 | CASSLASGGADTQYF | TGTGCCAGCAGCTTAGCTAGCGGGGGCGCAGATACGCAGTATTTT
TRBJ1-1 | TRBV5-1 | - | - | CASSLSGLNTEAFF | TGCGCCAGCAGCTTGTCTGGTTTGAACACTGAAGCTTTCTTT
TRBJ1-1 | TRBV7-9 | - | - | CASSLGQVMNTEAFF | TGTGCCAGCAGCTTAGGTCAAGTCATGAACACTGAAGCTTTCTTT
TRBJ2-3 | TRBV5-4 | - | - | CASSLAAGQVTDTQYF | TGTGCCAGCAGCTTGGCCGCGGGGCAGGTAACAGATACGCAGTATTTT
TRBJ1-3 | TRBV30 | - | - | CAWTSYSGNTIYF | TGTGCCTGGACGAGCTACTCTGGAAACACCATATATTTT
TRBJ2-1 | TRBV5-1 | - | TRBD1 | CASSTGTVNEQFF | TGCGCCAGCAGTACCGGGACAGTCAATGAGCAGTTCTTC
TRBJ1-2 | TRBV5-6 | - | - | CASSFPVGVNYGYTF | TGTGCCAGCAGCTTCCCGGTGGGGGTAAACTATGGCTACACCTTC
TRBJ2-7 | TRBV5-6 | - | - | CASSLGRTTYEQYF | TGTGCCAGCAGCTTGGGGCGGACCACCTACGAGCAGTACTTC
TRBJ2-5 | TRBV27 | - | TRBD2 | CASSHPGLAGGNETQYF | TGTGCCAGCAGTCACCCGGGACTAGCGGGGGGGAATGAGACCCAGTACTTC
TRBJ2-2 | TRBV7-6 | - | TRBD2 | CASNPGGGIPGELFF | TGTGCCAGCAACCCGGGGGGGGGTATTCCCGGGGAGCTGTTTTTT